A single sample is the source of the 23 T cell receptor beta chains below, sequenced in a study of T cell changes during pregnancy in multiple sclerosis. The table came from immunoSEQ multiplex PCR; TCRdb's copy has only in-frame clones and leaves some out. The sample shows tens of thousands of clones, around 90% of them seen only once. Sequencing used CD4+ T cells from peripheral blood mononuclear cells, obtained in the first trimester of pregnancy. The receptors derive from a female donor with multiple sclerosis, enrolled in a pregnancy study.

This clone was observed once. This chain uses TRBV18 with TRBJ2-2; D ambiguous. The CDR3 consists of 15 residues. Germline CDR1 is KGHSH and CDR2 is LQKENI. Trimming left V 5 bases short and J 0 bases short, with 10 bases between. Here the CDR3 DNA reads TGTGCCAGCTCATCGAGCCTCGCGAACACCGGGGAGCTGTTTTTT. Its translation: CASSSSLANTGELFF.

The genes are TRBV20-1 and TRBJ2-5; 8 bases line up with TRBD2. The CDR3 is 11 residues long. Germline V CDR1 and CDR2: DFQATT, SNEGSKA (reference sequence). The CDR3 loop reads CSAGLEETQYF. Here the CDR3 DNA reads TGCAGCGCGGGACTAGAAGAGACCCAGTACTTC.

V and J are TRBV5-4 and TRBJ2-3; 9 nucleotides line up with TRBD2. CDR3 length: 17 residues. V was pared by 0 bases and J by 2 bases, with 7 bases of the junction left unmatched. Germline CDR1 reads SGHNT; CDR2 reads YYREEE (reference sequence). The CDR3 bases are TGTGCCAGCAGCTTGGTTTGGCTAGCGGGGACCACAGATACGCAGTATTTT. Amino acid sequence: CASSLVWLAGTTDTQYF.

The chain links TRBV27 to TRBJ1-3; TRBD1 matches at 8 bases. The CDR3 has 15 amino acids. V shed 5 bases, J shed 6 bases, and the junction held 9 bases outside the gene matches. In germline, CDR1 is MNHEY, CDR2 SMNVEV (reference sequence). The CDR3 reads CASSPRTGKANTIYF. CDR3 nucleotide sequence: TGTGCCAGCAGTCCCAGGACAGGGAAGGCAAACACCATATATTTT.

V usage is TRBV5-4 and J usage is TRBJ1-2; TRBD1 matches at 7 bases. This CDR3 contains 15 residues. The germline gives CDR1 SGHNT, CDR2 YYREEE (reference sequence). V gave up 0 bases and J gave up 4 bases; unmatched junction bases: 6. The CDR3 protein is CASSLEVSGGYGYTF. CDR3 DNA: TGTGCCAGCAGCTTGGAGGTGTCAGGGGGCTATGGCTACACCTTC.

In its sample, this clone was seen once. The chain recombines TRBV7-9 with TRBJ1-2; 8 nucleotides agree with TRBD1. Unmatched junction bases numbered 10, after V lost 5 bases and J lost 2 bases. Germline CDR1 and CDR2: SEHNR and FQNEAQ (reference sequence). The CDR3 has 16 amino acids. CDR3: CASSLEGRTGNYGYTF. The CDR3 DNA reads TGTGCCAGCAGCCTGGAAGGACGGACAGGGAACTATGGCTACACCTTC. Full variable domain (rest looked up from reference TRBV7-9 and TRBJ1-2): DTGVSQNPRHKITKRGQNVTFRCDPISEHNRLYWYRQTLGQGPEFLTYFQNEAQLEKSRLLSDRFSAERPKGSFSTLEIQRTEQGDSAMYLCASSLEGRTGNYGYTFGSGTRLTVV.

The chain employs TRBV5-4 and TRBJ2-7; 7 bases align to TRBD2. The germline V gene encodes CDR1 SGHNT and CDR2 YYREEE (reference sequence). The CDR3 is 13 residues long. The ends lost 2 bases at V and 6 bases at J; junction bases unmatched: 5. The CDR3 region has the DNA TGTGCCAGCAGCTTTATTTCTAGCGGCGAGCAGTACTTC. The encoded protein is CASSFISSGEQYF.

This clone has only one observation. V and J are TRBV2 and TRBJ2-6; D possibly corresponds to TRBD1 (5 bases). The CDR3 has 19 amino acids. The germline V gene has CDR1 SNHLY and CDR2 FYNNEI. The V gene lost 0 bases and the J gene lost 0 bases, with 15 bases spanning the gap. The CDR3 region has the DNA TGTGCCAGCAGTGAAGCGTTCGGGCAGGGTAGCTCTGGGGCCAACGTCCTGACTTTC. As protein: CASSEAFGQGSSGANVLTF.

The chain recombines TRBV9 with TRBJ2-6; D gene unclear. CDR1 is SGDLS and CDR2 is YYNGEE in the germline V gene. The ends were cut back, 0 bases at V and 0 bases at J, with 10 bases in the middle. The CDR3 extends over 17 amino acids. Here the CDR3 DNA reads TGTGCCAGCAGCGTAGAGAGATCGATCTCTGGGGCCAACGTCCTGACTTTC. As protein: CASSVERSISGANVLTF.

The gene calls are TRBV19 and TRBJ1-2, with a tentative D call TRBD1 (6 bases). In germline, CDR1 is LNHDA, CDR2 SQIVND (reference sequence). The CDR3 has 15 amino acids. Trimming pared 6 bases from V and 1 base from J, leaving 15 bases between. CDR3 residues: CASSFPQGLNYGYTF. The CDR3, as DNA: TGTGCCAGTAGCTTCCCACAGGGCCTTAACTATGGCTACACCTTC.

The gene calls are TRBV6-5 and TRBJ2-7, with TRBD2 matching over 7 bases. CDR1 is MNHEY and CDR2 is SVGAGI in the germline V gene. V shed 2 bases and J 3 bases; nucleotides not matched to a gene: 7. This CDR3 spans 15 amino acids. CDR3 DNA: TGTGCCAGCAGTTACCAGACTAGCAAGGGCTACGAGCAGTACTTC. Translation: CASSYQTSKGYEQYF.

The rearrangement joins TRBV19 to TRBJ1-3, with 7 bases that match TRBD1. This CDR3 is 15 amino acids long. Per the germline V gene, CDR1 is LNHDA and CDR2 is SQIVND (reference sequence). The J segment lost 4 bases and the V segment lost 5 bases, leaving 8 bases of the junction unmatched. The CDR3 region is CASSLYRGAGNTIYF. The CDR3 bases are TGTGCCAGTAGTCTATACAGGGGTGCCGGAAACACCATATATTTT. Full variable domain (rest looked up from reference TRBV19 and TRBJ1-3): DGGITQSPKYLFRKEGQNVTLSCEQNLNHDAMYWYRQDPGQGLRLIYYSQIVNDFQKGDIAEGYSVSREKKESFPLTVTSAQKNPTAFYLCASSLYRGAGNTIYFGEGSWLTVV.

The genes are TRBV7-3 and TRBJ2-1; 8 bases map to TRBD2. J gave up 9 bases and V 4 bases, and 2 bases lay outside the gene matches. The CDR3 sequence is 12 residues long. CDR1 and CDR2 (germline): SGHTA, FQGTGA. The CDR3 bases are TGTGCCAGCAGCTCCGGGGGGGTTGAGCAGTTCTTC. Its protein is CASSSGGVEQFF.

The CDR3 protein is CASSPGQGAYEQYF. The CDR3 bases are TGTGCCAGCTCTCCGGGACAGGGGGCCTACGAGCAGTACTTC. V is TRBV7-7 and J is TRBJ2-7; TRBD1 matches 11 bases. Germline V gene sequence: CDR1 SSHAT, CDR2 FNYEAQ (reference sequence). The V and J ends lost 8 bases and 2 bases, in that order; junction bases with no gene match: 5. The length of the CDR3 is 14 residues.

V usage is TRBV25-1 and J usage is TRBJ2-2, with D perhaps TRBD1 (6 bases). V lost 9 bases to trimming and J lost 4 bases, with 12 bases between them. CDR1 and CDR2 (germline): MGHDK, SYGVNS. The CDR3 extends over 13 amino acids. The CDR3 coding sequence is TGTGCCAGTTACAGGGCCCTCACCGGGGAGCTGTTTTTT. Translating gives CASYRALTGELFF.

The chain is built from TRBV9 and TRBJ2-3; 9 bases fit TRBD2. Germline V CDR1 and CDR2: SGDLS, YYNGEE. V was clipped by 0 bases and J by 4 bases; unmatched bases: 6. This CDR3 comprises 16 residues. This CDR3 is CASSVASAGGADTQYF. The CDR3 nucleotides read TGTGCCAGCAGCGTAGCTTCAGCGGGGGGAGCAGATACGCAGTATTTT. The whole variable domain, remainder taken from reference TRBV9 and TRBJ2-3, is DSGVTQTPKHLITATGQRVTLRCSPRSGDLSVYWYQQSLDQGLQFLIQYYNGEERAKGNILERFSAQQFPDLHSELNLSSLELGDSALYFCASSVASAGGADTQYFGPGTRLTVL.

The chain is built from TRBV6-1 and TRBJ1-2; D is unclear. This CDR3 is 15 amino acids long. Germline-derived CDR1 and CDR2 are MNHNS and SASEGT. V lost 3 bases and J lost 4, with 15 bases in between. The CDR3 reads CASSDPLVSGYGYTF. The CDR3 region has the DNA TGTGCCAGCAGTGACCCACTGGTTTCCGGCTATGGCTACACCTTC.

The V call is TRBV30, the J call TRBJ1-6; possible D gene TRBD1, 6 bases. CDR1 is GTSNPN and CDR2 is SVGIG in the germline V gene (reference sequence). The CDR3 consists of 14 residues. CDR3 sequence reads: CASVGGQGNSPLHF. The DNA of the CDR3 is TGTGCGTCAGTCGGGGGGCAGGGAAATTCACCCCTCCACTTT.

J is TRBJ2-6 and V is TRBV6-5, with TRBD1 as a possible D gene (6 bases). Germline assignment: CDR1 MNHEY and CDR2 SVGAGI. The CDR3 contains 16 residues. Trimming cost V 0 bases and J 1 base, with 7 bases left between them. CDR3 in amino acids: CASSYSQGSGANVLTF. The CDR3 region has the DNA TGTGCCAGCAGTTACTCGCAGGGGTCTGGGGCCAACGTCCTGACTTTC.

The DNA for the CDR3 is TGCGCCAGCAGCCAAGAGGACAGGGGCGATCAGCCCCAGCATTTT. This gives the protein CASSQEDRGDQPQHF. The gene calls are TRBV4-1 and TRBJ1-5; TRBD1 matches at 9 bases. Germline loops: CDR1 MGHRA, CDR2 YSYEKL. This CDR3 region has 15 residues. Losses at the gene ends were 0 bases for V and 5 bases for J; bases not matched to a gene: 2.

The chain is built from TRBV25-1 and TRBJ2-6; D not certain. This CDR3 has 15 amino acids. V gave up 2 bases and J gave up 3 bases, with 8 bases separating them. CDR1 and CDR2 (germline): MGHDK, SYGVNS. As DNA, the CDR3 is TGTGCCAGCAGTGAACCCAGGTTTGGGGCCAACGTCCTGACTTTC. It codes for CASSEPRFGANVLTF.

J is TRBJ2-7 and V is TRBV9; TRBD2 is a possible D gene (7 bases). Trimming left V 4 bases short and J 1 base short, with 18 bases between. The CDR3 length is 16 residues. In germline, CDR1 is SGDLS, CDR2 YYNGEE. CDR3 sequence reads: CASSPLGRGASYEQYF. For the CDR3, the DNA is TGTGCCAGCAGCCCCCTCGGCCGGGGGGCTTCCTACGAGCAGTACTTC.

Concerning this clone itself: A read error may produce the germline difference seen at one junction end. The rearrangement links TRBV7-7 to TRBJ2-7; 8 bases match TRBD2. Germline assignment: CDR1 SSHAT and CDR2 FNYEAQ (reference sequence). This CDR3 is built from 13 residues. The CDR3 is CASSKSGGYEQYF. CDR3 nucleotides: TGTGCTAGCAGCAAAAGCGGGGGATACGAGCAGTACTTC.